The source of this TCR beta chain is a study of Ad26.COV2.S vaccination and SARS-CoV-2 variants (dated by TCRdb to about 2021). As for the study more broadly: Donors in the vaccine arm were drawn from COV1001, a multicentre, randomized, double-blind, placebo-controlled phase I-IIa trial testing Ad26.COV2.S in healthy adults. The specificity and breadth of SARS-CoV-2-reactive T cell receptors after Ad26.COV2.S vaccination were assessed by TCRbeta repertoire sequencing. The TCR-sequenced set comprised approximately 30 samples: some 19 Ad26.COV2.S vaccine recipients, 5 placebo recipients and 8 SARS-CoV-2 convalescent individuals. Participants in the trial were split at random into five groups of five each, receiving low-dose or high-dose Ad26.COV2.S once or twice, or else placebo on both occasions. Ad26.COV2.S was given intramuscularly at 5x10^10 or 1x10^11 viral particles, as a single shot or as two shots 56 days apart. Investigators remained blinded to trial group allocation during experiments and outcome assessment.

This sample's treatment or condition label indicates: over 15 received Ad26.COV2.S at low or high dose, single or two shots; about 5 received placebo; per-sample allocation not given. For vaccine and placebo recipients, repertoires were sequenced using samples collected on day 63 after the first injection. Cohort 1b enrolled about two dozen adults aged 18-55 years at a single site in Boston, USA, between 29 July and 7 August 2020. Ad26.COV2.S consisted of a replication-incompetent adenovirus type 26 vector by which a prefusion-stabilized SARS-CoV-2 spike protein from the original Wuhan strain was expressed. Notes on this clone: Which antigen it targets is not known. No base-level quality is on record; no much larger clone is a single base apart.

TCRbeta CDR3 regions were sequenced with the immunoSEQ Assay. After extraction, genomic DNA underwent amplification by bias-controlled multiplex PCR, followed by high-throughput sequencing. On the study's bioinformatics: To quantify the absolute abundance of each unique TCRbeta CDR3 region, sequences were collapsed and filtered. T cell fraction was estimated by normalizing TCRbeta template counts to usable DNA, which was measured by amplifying reference genes present in all nucleated cells. Repertoire TCRs were annotated as SARS-CoV-2-specific by exact matching of V gene, CDR3 amino acid sequence and J gene to a known reactive TCR set. The reference SARS-CoV-2 TCR set came from MIRA and was filtered for enrichment in COVID-19-positive ImmuneCODE repertoires, removing public or cross-reactive TCRs. Using the MIRA antigens, annotated TCRs were further analysed by specific ORF or by position within an ORF. Breadth was defined as the number of annotated unique rearrangements divided by the total number of unique productive rearrangements, and depth was defined as the summed frequency of the annotated unique rearrangements. Two-sided Wilcoxon rank-sum tests were used to compare TCR breadth between groups. Entries here come from immuneACCESS through TCRdb and include only in-frame sequences with V and J called. Some clones fail to appear in such tables; in the studies checked, an unresolved V gene covers under half of the shortfall, and the cause of the remainder is unknown. That table supplies the V and J calls and clone size; D and trimming were determined from the DNA. For this sample the table gives fewer than 500,000 clones, of which approximately 92% were detected only once. Roughly 2.5% of the sample rests with the top ten.

V and J are truncated by 3 bases and 0 bases respectively, leaving an intervening sequence of 11 bases. Sequences DFQATT (CDR1) and SNEGSKA (CDR2) are obtained from the germline V gene (reference sequence). The CDR3 holds 14 amino acids from the cysteine to the phenylalanine. The CDR3 DNA has 42 bases and is translated from base 1. On the study overall, not on this receptor specifically: Ad26.COV2.S recipients had higher spike-specific TCR breadth than placebo recipients (P = 0.0014). Comparing responses between vaccine doses or regimens was not something the study was powered to do. After vaccination, spike-specific CD8+ and CD4+ T cell responses were reported to show substantial breadth. It was noted by the authors that total T cell responses may have been underestimated by the TCR breadth and depth analyses. Vaccine and placebo recipients had comparable non-spike TCR breadth, which fits with the vaccine containing only spike.

This receptor chain uses TRBV20-1 and TRBJ1-1; no D gene can be assigned with confidence. The TCR was taken from a person between 18 and 59 years old who received the Ad26.COV2.S COVID-19 vaccine or a placebo. The sample in question was peripheral blood, obtained in a trial of Ad26.COV2.S vaccine versus placebo. CDR3 region: CSASWPSMNTEAFF. Here is the DNA: TGCAGTGCTAGTTGGCCGAGCATGAACACTGAAGCTTTCTTT.